The present T cell receptor (beta chain) was sequenced within a study of cytomegalovirus exposure and HLA in healthy donors. The study, taken as a whole, reports: For TCR beta chains, V- and J-gene trimming was later linked to a missense DCLRE1C variant. Reported results showed that the classifier diagnosed cytomegalovirus status with high specificity and sensitivity. Owing to their indistinguishability, certain V segments, notably TRBV6-2 and TRBV6-3, were excluded. Compared with the roughly 670-donor mean, an Asian-associated ancestry cluster reportedly had fewer N-insertions, according to a later analysis.

This CDR3 region has 15 residues. V lost 0 bases, J lost 0 bases, and 9 bases lay in between. In germline, CDR1 is MGHRA, CDR2 YSYEKL. PCR employed 60 Vbeta and 13 Jbeta primers. Sequencing used immunoSEQ multiplex PCR; TCRdb keeps in-frame clones, though not all of them. In the table there are 80,000 to 95,000 clones, more than 75% of which are singletons. Points on this clone: No antigen is known for it.

Sequencing was performed on PBMCs. The TCR originated in a man aged 25-40 years in good health and CMV-seropositive. The chain has TRBV4-1 and TRBJ2-7; no definite D call. The CDR3 sequence is CASSQEARGSYEQYF. The DNA of the CDR3 is TGCGCCAGCAGCCAAGAGGCCCGCGGCTCCTACGAGCAGTACTTC.